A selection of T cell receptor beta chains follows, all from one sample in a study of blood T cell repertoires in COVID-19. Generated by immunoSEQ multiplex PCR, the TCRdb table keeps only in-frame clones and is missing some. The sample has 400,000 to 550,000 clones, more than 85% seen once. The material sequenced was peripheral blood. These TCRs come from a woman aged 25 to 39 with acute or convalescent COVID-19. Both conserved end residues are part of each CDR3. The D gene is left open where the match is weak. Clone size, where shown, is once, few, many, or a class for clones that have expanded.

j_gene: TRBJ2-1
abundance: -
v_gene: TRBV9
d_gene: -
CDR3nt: TGTGCCAGCAGCCCGAAGGGCGGGGACAATGAGCAGTTCTTC
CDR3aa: CASSPKGGDNEQFF

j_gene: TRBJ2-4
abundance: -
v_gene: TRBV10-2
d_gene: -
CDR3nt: TGCGCCAGCAGTATTTTACAGGACGCCGAAAACATTCAGTACTTC
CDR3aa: CASSILQDAENIQYF

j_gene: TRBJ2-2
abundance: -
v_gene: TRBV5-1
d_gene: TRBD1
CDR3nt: TGCGCCAGCAGCCAGTCCAGGGGGCCGAACACCGGGGAGCTGTTTTTT
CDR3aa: CASSQSRGPNTGELFF

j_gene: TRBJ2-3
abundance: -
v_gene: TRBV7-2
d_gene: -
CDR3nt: TGTGCCAGCAGCTTAGCGCCCGAGCCAGATACGCAGTATTTT
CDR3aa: CASSLAPEPDTQYF

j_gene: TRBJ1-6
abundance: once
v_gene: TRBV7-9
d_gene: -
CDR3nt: TGTGCCAGCAGCTTAACCACAGGGACACCCCTCCACTTT
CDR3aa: CASSLTTGTPLHF

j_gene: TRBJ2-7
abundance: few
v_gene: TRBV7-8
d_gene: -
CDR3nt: TGTGCCAGCAGCGAGAAGGGGGGGGGAACCTACGAGCAGTACTTC
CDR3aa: CASSEKGGGTYEQYF

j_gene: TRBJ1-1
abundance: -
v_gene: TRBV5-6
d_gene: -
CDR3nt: TGTGCCAGCAGCTTCTTAAGACAGAGGAACACTGAAGCTTTCTTT
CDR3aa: CASSFLRQRNTEAFF

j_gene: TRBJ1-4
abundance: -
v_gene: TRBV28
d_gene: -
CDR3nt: TGTGCCAGCAGGCAGGATATTGCAACTAATGAAAAACTGTTTTTT
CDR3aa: CASRQDIATNEKLFF

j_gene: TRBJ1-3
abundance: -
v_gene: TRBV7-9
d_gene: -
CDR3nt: TGTGCCAGCAGCTTTGACAGGATCTACTCTGGAAACACCATATATTTT
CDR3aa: CASSFDRIYSGNTIYF

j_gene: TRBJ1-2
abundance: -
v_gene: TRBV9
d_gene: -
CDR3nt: TGTGCCAGCAGCGTAGCTAAAATAGCTAACTATGGCTACACCTTC
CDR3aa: CASSVAKIANYGYTF

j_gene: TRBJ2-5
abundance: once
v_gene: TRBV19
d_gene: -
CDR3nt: TGTGCCAGTAGTAAGCAGGGTACTGGAGAGACCCAGTACTTC
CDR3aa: CASSKQGTGETQYF

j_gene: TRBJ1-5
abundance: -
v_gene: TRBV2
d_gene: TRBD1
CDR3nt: TGTGCCAGCTCCTCGACAGGGGTGGGCAATCAGCCCCAGCATTTT
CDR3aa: CASSSTGVGNQPQHF

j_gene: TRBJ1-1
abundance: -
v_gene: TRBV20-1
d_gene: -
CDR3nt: TGCAGTGGCAGTTCGAACACTGAAGCTTTCTTT
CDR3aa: CSGSSNTEAFF

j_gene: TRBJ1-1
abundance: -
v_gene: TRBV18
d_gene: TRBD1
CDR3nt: TGTGCCAGCTCACCAAGTTTCGTTAGGATAGGGGGCGCTGAAGCTTTCTTT
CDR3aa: CASSPSFVRIGGAEAFF

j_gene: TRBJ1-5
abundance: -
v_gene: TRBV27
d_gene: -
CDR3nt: TGTGCCAGCAGACAGGGTTTACAGCCCCAGCATTTT
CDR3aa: CASRQGLQPQHF

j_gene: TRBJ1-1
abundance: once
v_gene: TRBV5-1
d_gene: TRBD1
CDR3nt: TGCGCCAGCAGCCCTCAACAGGGGGGCGACACTGAAGCTTTCTTT
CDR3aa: CASSPQQGGDTEAFF

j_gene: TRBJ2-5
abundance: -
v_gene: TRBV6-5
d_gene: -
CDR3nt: TGTGCCAGCAAGAGTAGGGGTCTCCGACAAGAGACCCAGTACTTC
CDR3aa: CASKSRGLRQETQYF

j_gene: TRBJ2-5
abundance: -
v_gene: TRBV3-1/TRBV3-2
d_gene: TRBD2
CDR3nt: TGTGCCAGCGGAAGGGAGGGTTTTGGAGAGACCCAGTACTTC
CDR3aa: CASGREGFGETQYF

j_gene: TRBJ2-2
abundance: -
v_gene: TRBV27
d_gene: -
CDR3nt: TGTGCCAGCAGTGGGCCTGTCCACCCCGGGGAGCTGTTTTTT
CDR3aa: CASSGPVHPGELFF

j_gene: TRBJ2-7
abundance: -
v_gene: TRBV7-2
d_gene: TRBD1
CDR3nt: TGTGCCAGCAGCTTAAGGGGGGACAGGGGTGTCAACGAGCAGTACTTC
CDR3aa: CASSLRGDRGVNEQYF

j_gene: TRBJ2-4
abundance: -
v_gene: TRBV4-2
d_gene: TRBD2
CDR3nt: TGTGCCAGCAGCCAAGCTTTGTCTAGCGGGGGGGTTAAAGCCAAAAACATTCAGTACTTC
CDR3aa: CASSQALSSGGVKAKNIQYF

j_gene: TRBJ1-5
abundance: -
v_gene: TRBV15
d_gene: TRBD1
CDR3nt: TGTGCCACCAGCCCAGGGACAGGTTATAGCAATCAGCCCCAGCATTTT
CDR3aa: CATSPGTGYSNQPQHF

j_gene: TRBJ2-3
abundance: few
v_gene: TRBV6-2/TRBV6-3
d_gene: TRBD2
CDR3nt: TGTGCCAGCAGTTACTCGACTAGCGGGACGAGCACAGATACGCAGTATTTT
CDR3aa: CASSYSTSGTSTDTQYF

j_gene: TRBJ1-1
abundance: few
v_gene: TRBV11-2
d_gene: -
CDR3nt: TGTGCCAGCAGCCCTAACAGGGTCGAAGCTTTCTTT
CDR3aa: CASSPNRVEAFF

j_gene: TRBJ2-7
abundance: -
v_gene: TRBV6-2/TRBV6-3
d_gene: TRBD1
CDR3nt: TGTGCCAGCAGTGCAACAGGGGTGGGCTACGAGCAGTACTTC
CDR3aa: CASSATGVGYEQYF

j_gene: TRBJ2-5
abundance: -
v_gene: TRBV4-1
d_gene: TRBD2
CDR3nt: TGCGCCAGCAGCCAAGGTGGACTAGCGGGGGCTCGAGAGACCCAGTACTTC
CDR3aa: CASSQGGLAGARETQYF

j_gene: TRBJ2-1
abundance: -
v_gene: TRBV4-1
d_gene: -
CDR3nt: TGCGCCAGCAGCCCCCTCCTCGGTAGCTCCTACAATGAGCAGTTCTTC
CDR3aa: CASSPLLGSSYNEQFF

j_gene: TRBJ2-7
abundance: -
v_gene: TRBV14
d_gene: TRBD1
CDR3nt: TGTGCCAGCAGCCAACCCGGGACAGGGGCGGGGGAGCAGTACTTC
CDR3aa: CASSQPGTGAGEQYF

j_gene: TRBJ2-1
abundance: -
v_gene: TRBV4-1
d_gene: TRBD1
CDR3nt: TGCGCCAGCAGCCAAGAAACAGGGACAGGGACGCAGTTCTTC
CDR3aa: CASSQETGTGTQFF

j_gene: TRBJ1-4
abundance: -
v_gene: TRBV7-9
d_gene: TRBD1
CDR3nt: TGTGCCAGCAGCTTAGGTTCCGGGACAGGGTATGAAAAACTGTTTTTT
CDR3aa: CASSLGSGTGYEKLFF

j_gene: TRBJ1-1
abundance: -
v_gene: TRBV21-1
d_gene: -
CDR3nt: TGTGCCAGCAGCAAAGGCAGGGGCTCGATCCCGGAAAGAGCTTTCTTT
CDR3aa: CASSKGRGSIPERAFF

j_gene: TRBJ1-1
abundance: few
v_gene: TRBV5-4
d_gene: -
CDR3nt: TGTGCCAGCAGCCGGCGGGAGAACACTGAAGCTTTCTTT
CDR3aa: CASSRRENTEAFF

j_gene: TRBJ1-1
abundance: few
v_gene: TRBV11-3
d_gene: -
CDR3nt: TGTGCCAGCAGCTTAGATCCTGTGGCAGAAGCTTTCTTT
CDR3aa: CASSLDPVAEAFF

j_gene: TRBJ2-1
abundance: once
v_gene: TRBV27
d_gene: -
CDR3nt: TGTGCCAGCAGTTTAAGGTATCAGGCCTACAATGAGCAGTTCTTC
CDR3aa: CASSLRYQAYNEQFF

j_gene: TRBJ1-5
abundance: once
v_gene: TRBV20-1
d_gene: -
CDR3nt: TGCAGTGCTACCGTCGGTCAGCCCCAGCATTTT
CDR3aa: CSATVGQPQHF

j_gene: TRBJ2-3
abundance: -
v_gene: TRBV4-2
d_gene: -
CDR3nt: TGTGCCAGCAGCCCGACATCGGTTGAAGATACGCAGTATTTT
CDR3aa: CASSPTSVEDTQYF

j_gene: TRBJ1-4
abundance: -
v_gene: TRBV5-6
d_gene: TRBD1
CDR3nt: TGTGCCAGCAGCCTACAGGGGGGTGGCTCACTTGATGAAAAACTGTTTTTT
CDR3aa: CASSLQGGGSLDEKLFF

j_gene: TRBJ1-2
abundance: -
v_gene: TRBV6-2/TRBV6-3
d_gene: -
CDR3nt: TGTGCCAGCAGTGGACAGAACTATGGCTACACCTTC
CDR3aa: CASSGQNYGYTF

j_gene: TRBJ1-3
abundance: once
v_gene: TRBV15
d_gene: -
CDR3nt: TGTGCCACCAGCAGGGCGGGCAGAGGAAACACCATATATTTT
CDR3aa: CATSRAGRGNTIYF

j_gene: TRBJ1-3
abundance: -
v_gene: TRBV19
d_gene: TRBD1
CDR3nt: TGTGCCAGTACCGGGGACAGGGGGGCTTCAAGAGGAAACACCATATATTTT
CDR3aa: CASTGDRGASRGNTIYF

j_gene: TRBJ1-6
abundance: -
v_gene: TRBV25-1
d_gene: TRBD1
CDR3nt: TGTGCCAGCAGTGGCTCCGGGACAGGGGGAGGTTCACCCCTCCACTTT
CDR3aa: CASSGSGTGGGSPLHF

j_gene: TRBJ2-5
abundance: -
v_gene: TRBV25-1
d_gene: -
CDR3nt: TGTGCCAGCAATATCGGGGTTCAAGAGACCCAGTACTTC
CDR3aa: CASNIGVQETQYF

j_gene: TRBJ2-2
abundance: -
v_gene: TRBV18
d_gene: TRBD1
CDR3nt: TGTGCCAGCTCACCACCGACAGGGCTCGGCACCGGGGAGCTGTTTTTT
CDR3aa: CASSPPTGLGTGELFF

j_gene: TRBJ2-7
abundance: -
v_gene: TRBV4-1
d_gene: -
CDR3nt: TGCGCCAGCAGCCAAGAGACAGTTACCTCCTACGAGCAGTACTTC
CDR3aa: CASSQETVTSYEQYF

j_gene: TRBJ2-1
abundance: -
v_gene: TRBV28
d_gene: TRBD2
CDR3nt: TGTGCCAGCAGTCTAAGCGGGGGGGCCTGGAATGAGCAGTTCTTC
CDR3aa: CASSLSGGAWNEQFF

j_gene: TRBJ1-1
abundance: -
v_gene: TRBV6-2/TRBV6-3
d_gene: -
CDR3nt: TGTGCCAGCAGTTACTCGTCGTTGAGGAGGTTGAACACTGAAGCTTTCTTT
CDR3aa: CASSYSSLRRLNTEAFF

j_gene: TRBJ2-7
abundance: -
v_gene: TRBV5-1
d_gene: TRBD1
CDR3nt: TGCGCCAGCAGCTGGGACAGGGACGAGCAGTACTTC
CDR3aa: CASSWDRDEQYF

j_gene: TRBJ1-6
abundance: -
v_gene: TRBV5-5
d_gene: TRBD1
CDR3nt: TGTGCCAGCAGCTGGGGGGACAGACGATCCTATAATTCACCCCTCCACTTT
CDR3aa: CASSWGDRRSYNSPLHF

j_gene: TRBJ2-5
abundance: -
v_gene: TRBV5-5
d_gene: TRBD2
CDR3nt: TGTGCCAGCAGCCGTCAGGGACTAGAGTTCGAGACCCAGTACTTC
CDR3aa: CASSRQGLEFETQYF

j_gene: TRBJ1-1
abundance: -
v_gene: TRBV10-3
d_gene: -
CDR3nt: TGTGCCATCAGTACACAGGGCTTGGGTGCTTTCTTT
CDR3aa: CAISTQGLGAFF

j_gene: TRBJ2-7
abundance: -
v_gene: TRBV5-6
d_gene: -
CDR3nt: TGTGCCAGCAGCATCTATACGGGTGAGCAGTACTTC
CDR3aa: CASSIYTGEQYF

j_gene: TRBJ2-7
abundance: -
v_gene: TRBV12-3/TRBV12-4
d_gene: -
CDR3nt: TGTGCCAGCAGTTTAAGTAGTGTTTACGAGCAGTACTTC
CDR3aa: CASSLSSVYEQYF